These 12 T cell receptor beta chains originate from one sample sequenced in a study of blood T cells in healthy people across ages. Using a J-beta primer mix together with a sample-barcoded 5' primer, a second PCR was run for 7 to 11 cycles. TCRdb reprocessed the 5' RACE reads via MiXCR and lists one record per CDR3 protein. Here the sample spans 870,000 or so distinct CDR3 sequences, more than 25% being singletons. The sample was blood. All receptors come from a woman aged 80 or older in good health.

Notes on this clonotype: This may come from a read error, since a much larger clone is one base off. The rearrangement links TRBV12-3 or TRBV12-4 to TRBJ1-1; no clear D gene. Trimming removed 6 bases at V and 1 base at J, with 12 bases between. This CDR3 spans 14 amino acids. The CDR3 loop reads CASRDDVPNTEAFF. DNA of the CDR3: TGTGCCAGCAGGGATGACGTGCCGAACACTGAAGCTTTCTTT.

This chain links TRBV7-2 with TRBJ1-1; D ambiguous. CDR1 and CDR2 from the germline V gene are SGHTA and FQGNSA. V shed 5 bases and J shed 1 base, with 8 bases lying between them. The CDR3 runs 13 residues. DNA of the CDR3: TGTGCCAGCAGCAAACAAACGAACACTGAAGCTTTCTTT. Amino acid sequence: CASSKQTNTEAFF.

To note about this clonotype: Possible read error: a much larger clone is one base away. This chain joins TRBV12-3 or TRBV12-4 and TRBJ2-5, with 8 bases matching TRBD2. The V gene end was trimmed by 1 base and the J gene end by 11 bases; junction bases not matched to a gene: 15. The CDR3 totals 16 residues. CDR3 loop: CASSLGLRGVSNEQYF. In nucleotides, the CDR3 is TGTGCCAGCAGTTTAGGATTGCGGGGGGTCTCCAATGAGCAGTACTTC.

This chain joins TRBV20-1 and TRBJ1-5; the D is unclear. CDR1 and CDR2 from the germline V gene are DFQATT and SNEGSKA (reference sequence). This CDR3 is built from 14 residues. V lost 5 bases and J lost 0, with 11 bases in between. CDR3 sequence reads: CSAGRRDSNQPQHF. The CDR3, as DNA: TGCAGTGCTGGACGGAGGGATAGCAATCAGCCCCAGCATTTT.

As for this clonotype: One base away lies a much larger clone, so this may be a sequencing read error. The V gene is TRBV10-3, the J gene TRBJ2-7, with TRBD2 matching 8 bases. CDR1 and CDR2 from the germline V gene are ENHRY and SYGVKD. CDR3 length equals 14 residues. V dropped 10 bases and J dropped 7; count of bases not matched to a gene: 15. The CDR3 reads CARLASPLKHEQYF. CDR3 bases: TGTGCCAGACTAGCGTCCCCGCTTAAGCATGAGCAGTACTTC.

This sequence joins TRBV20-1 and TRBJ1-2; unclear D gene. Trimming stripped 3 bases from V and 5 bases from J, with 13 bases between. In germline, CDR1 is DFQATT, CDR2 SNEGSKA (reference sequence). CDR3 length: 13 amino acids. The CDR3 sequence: CSASSETVYGYTF. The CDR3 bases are TGCAGTGCTAGCTCCGAGACGGTGTATGGCTACACCTTC.

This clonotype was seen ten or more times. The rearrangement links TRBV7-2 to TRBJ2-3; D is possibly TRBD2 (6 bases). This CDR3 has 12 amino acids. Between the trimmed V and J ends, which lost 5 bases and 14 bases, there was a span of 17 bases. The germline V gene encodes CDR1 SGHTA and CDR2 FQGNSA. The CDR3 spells CASSETGRHLYF. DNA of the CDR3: TGTGCCAGCAGCGAAACGGGGAGGCACTTGTATTTT.

The CDR3 region is CASSLDRGGNTGELFF. CDR3 DNA: TGTGCCAGCAGCCTGGACAGGGGCGGGAACACCGGGGAGCTGTTTTTT. The chain combines TRBV5-8 with TRBJ2-2, with 9 bases matching TRBD1. The CDR3 consists of 16 residues. Trimming removed 4 bases from V and 1 base from J; junction bases left unmatched: 5. Germline CDR1 reads SGHTS; CDR2 reads YDEGEE.

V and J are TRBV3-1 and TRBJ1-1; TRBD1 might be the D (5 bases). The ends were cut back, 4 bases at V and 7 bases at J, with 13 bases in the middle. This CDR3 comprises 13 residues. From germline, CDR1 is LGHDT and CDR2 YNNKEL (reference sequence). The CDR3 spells CASSLGPTVEAFF. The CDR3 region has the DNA TGTGCCAGCAGCCTCGGGCCGACAGTTGAAGCTTTCTTT.

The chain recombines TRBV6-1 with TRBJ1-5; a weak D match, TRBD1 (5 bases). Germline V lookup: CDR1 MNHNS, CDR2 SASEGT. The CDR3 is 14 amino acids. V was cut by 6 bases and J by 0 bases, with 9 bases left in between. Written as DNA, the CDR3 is TGTGCCAGCAGACCAGGGTATAGCAATCAGCCCCAGCATTTT. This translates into CASRPGYSNQPQHF.

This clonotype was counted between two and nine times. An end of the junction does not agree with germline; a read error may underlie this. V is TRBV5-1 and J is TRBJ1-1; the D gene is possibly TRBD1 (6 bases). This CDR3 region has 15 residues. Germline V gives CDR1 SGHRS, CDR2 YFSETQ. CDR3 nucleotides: TGCGCCAGCAGCTTGGGCGCAGGGGCGAACGCTGAAGCTTTCTTT. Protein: CASSLGAGANAEAFF.

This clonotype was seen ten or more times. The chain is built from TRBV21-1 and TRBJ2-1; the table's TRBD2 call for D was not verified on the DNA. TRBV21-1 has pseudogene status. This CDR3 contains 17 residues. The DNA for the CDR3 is TGTGCCAGCAGCAAAGTAAAACTAGCGGGGGGCAACAATGAGCAGTTCTTC. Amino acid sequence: CASSKVKLAGGNNEQFF.